The sequence of this T cell receptor (beta chain) was determined in a study of CD8 T cells in ankylosing spondylitis. Study findings and constraints: Prior work had noted some motif variants in reactive arthritis blood and synovial fluid. It appeared that ankylosing spondylitis blood was characterized by a TCR beta motif of seven or eight highly homologous variants. Disease-linked clones were reportedly significantly enriched in matched ankylosing spondylitis synovial fluid.

Libraries of TCR beta came from quantitative 5'-RACE with molecular barcodes. TCRdb called the 5' RACE reads again in MiXCR, with one record for every CDR3 protein. The profile covers 350,000 to 400,000 distinct CDR3 sequences, with 20% appearing a single time and around 13% taken by the ten largest. With respect to this clonotype: The antigen remains unidentified.

The CDR3 runs to 18 residues. Germline CDR1 and CDR2: SGHRS and YFSETQ. V trimming: 4 bases; J trimming: 5 bases; junction bases outside the gene matches: 17. The chain is built from TRBV5-1 and TRBJ2-1; 8 positions match TRBD1. Sequenced input: blood, either unsorted or a sorted T cell fraction (not recorded which). This clonotype was obtained from a male donor with ankylosing spondylitis or in good health (not recorded which). The CDR3 coding sequence is TGCGCCAGCAGCCCATTCAGGACAGGGTTGGCTTCCGACAATGAGCAGTTCTTC. Protein: CASSPFRTGLASDNEQFF.